The 26 T cell receptor beta chains given below trace back to one sample, sequenced in a study of T cells after yellow fever vaccination. TCRdb re-analysed the 5' RACE reads in MiXCR, keeping a single row per CDR3 protein. The sample gives about 170,000 distinct CDR3 sequences, approximately 6.2% of which show up once; just under 3% is in the top ten. Source: CD4+ T cells sorted from PBMCs, taken on the day of the first yellow fever vaccination. The receptors stem from a man aged 18 to 29 who received the YFV17D yellow fever vaccine.

The gene calls are TRBV5-1 and TRBJ2-6, with D possibly matching TRBD2 (5 bases). V gave up 7 bases and J gave up 3 bases, with 11 bases separating them. CDR1 is SGHRS and CDR2 is YFSETQ in the germline V gene. The CDR3 consists of 14 residues. The DNA for the CDR3 is TGCGCCAGCCGCCGGACTTATGGGGCCAACGTCCTGACTTTC. Protein product: CASRRTYGANVLTF.

The chain uses TRBV7-9 and TRBJ2-1; D could derive from TRBD1 or TRBD2 (5 bases each). V lost 0 bases and J lost 4, with 25 bases in between. Germline-derived CDR1 and CDR2 are SEHNR and FQNEAQ (reference sequence). The CDR3 consists of 20 residues. The CDR3 nucleotides are TGTGCCAGCAGCTTAGCCCCAGGGAGCCTTGGTTCTACTTCTTACAATGAGCAGTTCTTC. Its protein is CASSLAPGSLGSTSYNEQFF.

This clonotype was seen more than once but under ten times. The rearrangement links TRBV7-9 to TRBJ1-5; D call uncertain. The CDR3 is made up of 12 amino acids. V lost 6 bases and J 5 bases, leaving 8 bases between the germline ends. From germline, CDR1 is SEHNR and CDR2 FQNEAQ (reference sequence). In DNA form, the CDR3 reads TGTGCCAGCAGTACGGAATATCAGCCCCAGCATTTT. Encoded protein: CASSTEYQPQHF. The full variable domain, with the rest looked up from reference TRBV7-9 and TRBJ1-5, is DTGVSQNPRHKITKRGQNVTFRCDPISEHNRLYWYRQTLGQGPEFLTYFQNEAQLEKSRLLSDRFSAERPKGSFSTLEIQRTEQGDSAMYLCASSTEYQPQHFGDGTRLSIL.

This clonotype was seen many times. The rearrangement joins TRBV4-3 to TRBJ2-5; D might be TRBD1 (6 bases). The germline V and J ends were trimmed by 4 bases and 4 bases, with 13 bases remaining between them. CDR1 is LGHNA, CDR2 YSLEER, per germline. The CDR3 covers 14 residues. The DNA for the CDR3 is TGCGCCAGCAGCCGCTCAACAGGGTCAGAGACCCAGTACTTC. This translates into CASSRSTGSETQYF.

The gene calls are TRBV12-1 and TRBJ2-3; TRBD1 is taken as the D call from the table, unchecked against the DNA. TRBV12-1 is noted as a pseudogene. This CDR3 has 18 amino acids. CDR3 sequence reads: CACSSTGTGIGYTDTQYF. DNA of the CDR3: TGTGCCTGCAGCTCCACCGGGACAGGGATTGGGTACACAGATACGCAGTATTTT.

This clonotype was recorded a few times. The chain is built from TRBV7-6 and TRBJ2-1, with no clear D. The germline V and J ends were trimmed by 2 bases and 5 bases, with 13 bases remaining between them. This CDR3 region has 15 residues. Germline lookup yields CDR1 SGHVS and CDR2 FNYEAQ. CDR3 sequence reads: CASSLSMAGDNEQFF. CDR3 nucleotide sequence: TGTGCCAGCAGCTTATCAATGGCCGGAGACAATGAGCAGTTCTTC.

The chain recombines TRBV20-1 with TRBJ2-3, with TRBD2 identical over 16 bases. Germline V gives CDR1 DFQATT, CDR2 SNEGSKA (reference sequence). The CDR3 consists of 16 residues. The trim removed 3 bases at V and 10 bases at J, leaving 10 bases unmatched. CDR3 sequence reads: CSARGPGLAGGPAQYF. The CDR3 region has the DNA TGCAGTGCTAGGGGACCGGGACTAGCGGGGGGGCCGGCGCAGTATTTT.

The V and J genes are TRBV12-2 and TRBJ2-3; no check of the table's D call, TRBD2, against the DNA was made. TRBV12-2 is shown as a pseudogene. The CDR3 length is 15 residues. CDR3 residues: CASRLGLAGTDTQYF. The CDR3 DNA reads as TGTGCAAGTCGCTTGGGTCTAGCGGGGACAGATACGCAGTATTTT.

The sample holds a few counts of this clonotype. The V gene is TRBV20-1, the J gene TRBJ2-6; D is possibly TRBD1 or TRBD2 (5 bases each). The CDR3 loop spans 15 amino acids. Deletions cut 7 bases from V and 0 bases from J, with 13 bases between. CDR1 is DFQATT, CDR2 SNEGSKA, per germline (reference sequence). CDR3 DNA sequence: TGCAGTGTACGGGACGGATACTCTGGGGCCAACGTCCTGACTTTC. Protein sequence: CSVRDGYSGANVLTF.

This clonotype has ten or more counts. The chain joins TRBV20-1 to TRBJ2-3, with a possible D match to TRBD2 (5 bases). V lost 6 bases to trimming and J lost 2 bases, with 9 bases between them. The CDR3 extends over 12 amino acids. CDR1 DFQATT and CDR2 SNEGSKA come from the germline V gene (reference sequence). This chain's CDR3 is CSAQLDTDTQYF. For the CDR3, the DNA is TGCAGTGCCCAACTAGACACAGATACGCAGTATTTT.

The rearrangement links TRBV18 to TRBJ2-7, with a tentative D call TRBD1 (5 bases). Trimming pared 1 base from V and 2 bases from J, leaving 9 bases between. Germline loops: CDR1 KGHSH, CDR2 LQKENI. The CDR3 has 14 amino acids. The CDR3 here is CASSPRGSTYEQYF. Written as DNA, the CDR3 is TGTGCCAGCTCACCACGGGGCTCAACCTACGAGCAGTACTTC.

This clonotype was detected only a few times. V usage is TRBV5-1 and J usage is TRBJ2-3; D assignment may be TRBD1 or TRBD2 (5 bases each). Germline assignment: CDR1 SGHRS and CDR2 YFSETQ. The CDR3 spans 15 residues. Trimming stripped 3 bases from V and 1 base from J, with 12 bases between. CDR3 loop: CASSWTGTGTDTQYF. The CDR3 nucleotides read TGCGCCAGCAGCTGGACCGGGACGGGCACAGATACGCAGTATTTT.

The chain employs TRBV5-1 and TRBJ2-3; 12 bases are a match to TRBD2. Germline V gene data show CDR1 as SGHRS and CDR2 as YFSETQ. The CDR3 is made up of 15 amino acids. Trimming at V came to 4 bases and at J to 8 bases, leaving 8 bases not matched to a gene. The CDR3 region is CASSPSSGGAGTQYF. The CDR3, as DNA: TGCGCCAGCAGCCCTTCTAGCGGGGGGGCTGGTACGCAGTATTTT.

This clonotype turned up a few times. The gene calls are TRBV5-1 and TRBJ1-1, with D tentatively TRBD1 (5 bases). This CDR3 comprises 15 residues. Germline CDR1 and CDR2: SGHRS and YFSETQ. V was clipped by 4 bases and J by 1 base, with 14 bases between them. The CDR3 DNA is TGCGCCAGCAGCGCACCAGGGAGGGGGAACACTGAAGCTTTCTTT. Encoded protein: CASSAPGRGNTEAFF. Full variable domain (rest looked up from reference TRBV5-1 and TRBJ1-1): KAGVTQTPRYLIKTRGQQVTLSCSPISGHRSVSWYQQTPGQGLQFLFEYFSETQRNKGNFPGRFSGRQFSNSRSEMNVSTLELGDSALYLCASSAPGRGNTEAFFGQGTRLTVV.

This clonotype was seen more than once but under ten times. This chain uses TRBV20-1 with TRBJ1-2; TRBD1 matches at 7 bases. The ends lost 6 bases at V and 3 bases at J; junction bases unmatched: 10. The germline gives CDR1 DFQATT, CDR2 SNEGSKA (reference sequence). CDR3 size: 14 residues. The CDR3 region is CSAGYGDSDYGYTF. CDR3 nucleotide sequence: TGCAGTGCGGGTTACGGGGACAGCGACTATGGCTACACCTTC.

The table lists this clonotype with many counts. The chain uses TRBV19 and TRBJ2-4; D is uncertain. Trimming removed 3 bases at V and 3 bases at J, with 15 bases between. The germline gives CDR1 LNHDA, CDR2 SQIVND (reference sequence). This CDR3 has 16 residues. CDR3 loop: CASSMVGSLGKNIQYF. Here the CDR3 DNA reads TGTGCCAGTAGTATGGTCGGTAGCTTGGGCAAAAACATTCAGTACTTC.

The J gene is TRBJ2-2, the V gene TRBV24-1, with 7 bases aligning to TRBD1. From germline, CDR1 is KGHDR and CDR2 SFDVKD. Germline trimming cut 3 bases from V and 4 bases from J; bases unmatched to any gene: 4. The CDR3 extends over 15 amino acids. The CDR3 DNA reads as TGTGCCACCAGTGATACCAACAGGGGCACCGGGGAGCTGTTTTTT. It is translated as CATSDTNRGTGELFF.

This clonotype was counted only a few times. The chain uses TRBV5-5 and TRBJ1-2; 9 bases map to TRBD1. Germline V gives CDR1 SGHKS, CDR2 YYEKEE (reference sequence). This CDR3 comprises 15 residues. V lost 3 bases, J lost 3 bases, and 6 bases stayed unmatched. CDR3 sequence: CASSWGQGVHYGYTF. The DNA of the CDR3 is TGTGCCAGCAGCTGGGGACAGGGTGTTCACTATGGCTACACCTTC.

This rearrangement joins TRBV11-3 to TRBJ2-1, with 7 bases aligning to TRBD2. The CDR3 is 16 amino acids. CDR1 is SGHNT and CDR2 is YENEEA in the germline V gene. V lost 0 bases and J lost 9; bases outside the gene matches: 11. Here the CDR3 reads CASSLDYGGKGSEQFF. The CDR3 DNA is TGTGCCAGCAGCTTAGATTACGGGGGGAAAGGCAGTGAGCAGTTCTTC.

This clonotype was found many times. The CDR3 DNA follows: TGTGCCAGCGCTGTGTGGGGGGCCAACGTCCTGACTTTC. Translated: CASAVWGANVLTF. This chain links TRBV12-3 or TRBV12-4 with TRBJ2-6, with no clear D. The germline V and J ends were trimmed by 8 bases and 4 bases, with 9 bases remaining between them. CDR3 length: 13 amino acids.

This clonotype appeared many times. The CDR3 nucleotides are TGTGCCAGCGGAGGACTAGCGGGACCCGAAGAGACCCAGTACTTC. This encodes CASGGLAGPEETQYF. The chain employs TRBV2 and TRBJ2-5, with TRBD2 matching over 12 bases. Germline lookup yields CDR1 SNHLY and CDR2 FYNNEI. The CDR3 consists of 15 residues. J lost 3 bases, V lost 8 bases, and 7 bases had no gene match.

This clonotype was seen repeatedly, ten times or more. The chain has TRBV5-1 and TRBJ1-6; D remains unclear. CDR1 and CDR2 (germline): SGHRS, YFSETQ. Deletions cut 0 bases from V and 5 bases from J, with 18 bases between. This CDR3 has 18 amino acids. CDR3 sequence (DNA): TGCGCCAGCAGCTTGGCGGCCCAGGATGTCGCAAATAATTCACCCCTCCACTTT. Translation gives CASSLAAQDVANNSPLHF.

This clonotype was seen many times. This chain joins TRBV7-9 and TRBJ2-5; 8 bases are a match to TRBD2. CDR1 and CDR2 (germline): SEHNR, FQNEAQ (reference sequence). There are 15 residues in the CDR3. V shed 1 base, J shed 4 bases, and the junction held 5 bases outside the gene matches. The CDR3 DNA reads as TGTGCCAGCAGCTTAGTCTTAGCGGGGAGAGAGACCCAGTACTTC. Its protein product is CASSLVLAGRETQYF.

This clonotype was seen at least ten times. V is TRBV6-5 and J is TRBJ2-3, with D possibly called TRBD1 or TRBD2 (5 bases each). V was pared by 2 bases and J by 0 bases, with 18 bases between. There are 18 residues in the CDR3. CDR1 is MNHEY and CDR2 is SVGAGI in the germline V gene. CDR3 region: CASSYPSRGATSTDTQYF. The CDR3 coding sequence is TGTGCCAGCAGTTACCCATCGAGGGGAGCTACTAGCACAGATACGCAGTATTTT.

This clonotype was picked up one time. A much larger clone differs by one base, so this may be a read error. J is TRBJ2-3 and V is TRBV19; D possibly corresponds to TRBD2 (5 bases). This CDR3 has 14 amino acids. Trimming took 4 bases from V and 1 from J, leaving 9 bases between them. The germline CDR1 and CDR2 sequences are LNHDA and SQIVND (reference sequence). CDR3 nucleotide sequence: TGTGCCAGTAGTACCAGCGGACGCACAGATACGCAGTATTTT. Residues: CASSTSGRTDTQYF.

This clonotype was observed a few times. The rearrangement links TRBV9 to TRBJ1-1; D ambiguous. V was clipped by 0 bases and J by 2 bases, with 26 bases between them. CDR1 and CDR2 from the germline V gene are SGDLS and YYNGEE. The CDR3 is 20 residues long. CDR3 loop: CASSVVFTGGSGPSNTEAFF. The CDR3, as DNA: TGTGCCAGCAGCGTAGTTTTTACGGGTGGATCCGGGCCGAGTAACACTGAAGCTTTCTTT.